Listed below are T cell receptor beta chains from one sample, sequenced in a study of shared clonotypes between healthy human individuals. Sequencing used immunoSEQ multiplex PCR; TCRdb keeps in-frame clones, though not all of them. The sample includes about 380,000 clones, 96% of them seen just once. What was sequenced was memory CD8+ T cells sorted from blood. The receptors derive from a man aged 25 to 40 in good health. Each CDR3 is given with its conserved first and last residue. The D gene is left open where the match is weak. The size entry is marked missing in some rows and otherwise reads once, few, many or a size class.

>TRBV29-1|-|-|TRBJ2-4
TGCAGCGTTGAATTACTACTAGATTTAGAAAACATTCAGTACTTC
CSVELLLDLENIQYF
>TRBV29-1|-|-|TRBJ2-7
TGCAGCGTTGAAGATAGGGGACTTCTCTCCTACGAGCAGTACTTC
CSVEDRGLLSYEQYF
>TRBV5-4|TRBD1|-|TRBJ1-1
TGTGCCAGCAGCTCGACAGGGTCGGACACTGAAGCTTTCTTT
CASSSTGSDTEAFF
>TRBV6-5|TRBD1|-|TRBJ2-3
TGTGCCAGCAGTTCTCCTTTGACAGGGTCTGGAGATACGCAGTATTTT
CASSSPLTGSGDTQYF
>TRBV28|-|-|TRBJ2-3
TGTGCCAGCAGTTTAAATTCTGTTGGTCTAGCGAGAGTTAGCACAGATACGCAGTATTTT
CASSLNSVGLARVSTDTQYF
>TRBV2|-|-|TRBJ2-2
TGTGCCAGCAGTGCCGACAGGCAAGGAACCGGGGAGCTGTTTTTT
CASSADRQGTGELFF
>TRBV7-2|-|once|TRBJ1-1
TGTGCCAGCAGCTCGGGACAGAACACTGAAGCTTTCTTT
CASSSGQNTEAFF
>TRBV6-1|TRBD1|-|TRBJ2-5
TGTGCCAGCAGTCTGGGGGGACAGGGTAAAGAGACCCAGTACTTC
CASSLGGQGKETQYF
>TRBV7-2|-|-|TRBJ1-1
TGTGCCAGCAGCCCCTCGACAGTTAACACTGAAGCTTTCTTT
CASSPSTVNTEAFF
>TRBV5-4|TRBD2|-|TRBJ2-5
TGTGCCAGCAGATCTAGCGGGGGGGACTTC
CASRSSGGDF
>TRBV6-5|TRBD1|-|TRBJ1-1
TGTGCCAGCAGTTACGGGGACAGGAACACTGAAGCTTTCTTT
CASSYGDRNTEAFF
>TRBV27|-|-|TRBJ1-5
TGTGCCAGCAGTTTGGAACCCAATCAGCCCCAGCATTTT
CASSLEPNQPQHF
>TRBV7-9|TRBD2|-|TRBJ2-1
TGTGCCAGCAGCTTAGGAGCGGGAGCGGGGGAGCAGTTCTTC
CASSLGAGAGEQFF
>TRBV28|-|-|TRBJ2-7
TGTGCCAGCAGGCGACGTGCCTACCGGGACTACGAGCAGTACTTC
CASRRRAYRDYEQYF
>TRBV28|TRBD1|-|TRBJ2-3
TGTGCCAGCAGTTTAGGGGACAGGGTCACAGATACGCAGTATTTT
CASSLGDRVTDTQYF
>TRBV4-2|-|-|TRBJ2-3
TGTGCCAGCAGCCAAGACGTCGGGGCGAGCACAGATACGCAGTATTTT
CASSQDVGASTDTQYF
>TRBV27|-|-|TRBJ1-1
TGTGCCAGCAGCCCCCGGTGGCTGAACACTGAAGCTTTCTTT
CASSPRWLNTEAFF
>TRBV5-1|-|-|TRBJ2-7
TGCGCCAGCAGCTTGACAGGGTGGGACTACGAGCAGTACTTC
CASSLTGWDYEQYF
>TRBV28|-|-|TRBJ2-3
TGTGCCAGCAGTCCTGCCCGCAGCACAGATACGCAGTATTTT
CASSPARSTDTQYF
>TRBV28|-|-|TRBJ2-3
TGTGCCAGCAGTATAGACGGTTCTCTCACAGATACGCAGTATTTT
CASSIDGSLTDTQYF
>TRBV7-3|-|-|TRBJ2-7
TGTGCCAGCAGCGCACGGGGCAGGAGCCTTTGGTCCTACGAGCAGTACTTC
CASSARGRSLWSYEQYF
>TRBV10-1|TRBD2|-|TRBJ2-1
TGCGCCAGCAGTAGCGGGAGGAGTGTTGAGCAGTTCTTC
CASSSGRSVEQFF
>TRBV5-1|TRBD2|-|TRBJ2-7
TGCGCCAGCAGCTTAGTGACTAGCGCCTACGAGCAGTACTTC
CASSLVTSAYEQYF
>TRBV6-1|-|-|TRBJ2-2
TGTGCCAGCAGGGCAACTGGCAACACCGGGGAGCTGTTTTTT
CASRATGNTGELFF
>TRBV29-1|-|-|TRBJ2-2
TGCAGCCCGAAAGGAGGGAACACCGGGGAGCTGTTTTTT
CSPKGGNTGELFF
>TRBV28|TRBD2|-|TRBJ2-7
TGTGCCAGCAGTACAAGCGGGAGTAGCTCCTACGAGCAGTACTTC
CASSTSGSSSYEQYF
>TRBV30|-|once|TRBJ2-3
TGTGCCTGGAGGGGCCAGGGCACAGATACGCAGTATTTT
CAWRGQGTDTQYF
>TRBV21-1|-|-|TRBJ2-5
TGTGCCAGCAGCATTGACGGTCCGGGACAGACCTCGACCCAGTACTTC
CASSIDGPGQTSTQYF
>TRBV6-1|-|-|TRBJ2-5
TGTGCCAGCAGTGAAGGCCCCTGGCGTGGAGAGACCCAGTACTTC
CASSEGPWRGETQYF
>TRBV27|-|-|TRBJ2-7
TGTGCCAGCACCCAAGGGGCAGGGTTCTCCTACGAGCAGTACTTC
CASTQGAGFSYEQYF
>TRBV25-1|-|-|TRBJ2-3
TGTGCCAGCAGTTCCCGGGACACTAGCACAGATACGCAGTATTTT
CASSSRDTSTDTQYF
>TRBV2|-|once|TRBJ1-1
TGTGCCAGCAGTGGTGGATCTAAAGCTTTCTTT
CASSGGSKAFF
>TRBV6-6|TRBD1|-|TRBJ1-5
TGTGCCAGCAAACCGGGACAGGGGTTTAATCAGCCCCAGCATTTT
CASKPGQGFNQPQHF
>TRBV19|-|-|TRBJ2-3
TGTGCCAGTACCGAAGGGTACACAGATACGCAGTATTTT
CASTEGYTDTQYF
>TRBV15|-|-|TRBJ1-1
TGTGCCACCAGCAGAGGGGTCCAAGAAGGGACTGAAGCTTTCTTT
CATSRGVQEGTEAFF
>TRBV19|-|-|TRBJ1-5
TGTGCCAGTACCCCTCGGGCGGGGGGATTAGCCCAGCATTTT
CASTPRAGGLAQHF
>TRBV6-5|-|-|TRBJ2-3
TGTGCCAGCAGTTCCTTAGATAGCACAGATACGCAGTATTTT
CASSSLDSTDTQYF
>TRBV10-2|-|-|TRBJ2-5
TGCGCCAGCAGATTTGAAGAGACCCAGTACTTC
CASRFEETQYF
>TRBV7-9|-|-|TRBJ2-3
TGTGCCAGCAGCGGAGATACGCAGTATTTT
CASSGDTQYF
>TRBV7-9|-|-|TRBJ2-1
TGTGCCACCAGTCAAGTGCAACTAGCCCTCTACAATGAGCAGTTCTTC
CATSQVQLALYNEQFF
>TRBV29-1|TRBD2|-|TRBJ2-1
TGCAGCGTTTGGCAGGGACTAGCGGATTTCTACAATGAGCAGTTCTTC
CSVWQGLADFYNEQFF
>TRBV11-3|TRBD2|-|TRBJ2-5
TGTGCCAGCAGCCCGGGACTAGCGGGATCGGGTCAAGAGACCCAGTACTTC
CASSPGLAGSGQETQYF
>TRBV5-1|-|-|TRBJ2-1
TGCGCCAGCAGCTTGTTTCCCTTAAATGAGCAGTTCTTC
CASSLFPLNEQFF
>TRBV11-2|TRBD2|-|TRBJ2-1
TGTGCCAGCAGCTTCAGCGGGAAGAGGTTCTTC
CASSFSGKRFF
>TRBV5-1|-|once|TRBJ2-5
TGCGCCAGCAGCTCAAATGGATATCAAAATCGGGTCCAAGAGACCCAGTACTTC
CASSSNGYQNRVQETQYF
>TRBV29-1|-|-|TRBJ2-1
TGCAGCGTCGCTCAGGGTGGGTTGAACAATGAGCAGTTCTTC
CSVAQGGLNNEQFF